This note documents a single T cell receptor (beta chain) sequence. The antigen is undetermined. This sample was taken from a study of shared clonotypes between healthy human individuals. Study results and limitations: Read depth was anticipated to influence clonotype sharing among donors. Rarefaction revealed incomplete sorted-subset sequencing despite large depth.

All participating donors were Caucasian adults from Nashville, Tennessee. CD45RA-negative memory and CD45RA+ naive subsets were split from the CD4+ cells. Sequencing was performed with immunoSEQ multiplex PCR; in TCRdb, only in-frame clones are kept and a portion is missing. The sample includes roughly 1,100,000 clones, approximately 72% of them seen just once. CDR1 is SGHRS and CDR2 is YFSETQ in the germline V gene. Trimming removed 6 bases from V and 4 bases from J, with 12 bases in between. The CDR3 is 13 amino acids. This rearrangement joins TRBV5-1 to TRBJ2-3; tentative D call: TRBD1 (6 bases). This TCR came from a man in his late teens or twenties in good health. Sequenced material: memory CD4+ T cells sorted from blood. Regarding subset: CD45RA-negative fraction. CDR3 residues: CASMGATPDTQYF. The CDR3 coding sequence is TGCGCCAGCATGGGGGCGACCCCAGATACGCAGTATTTT. Full variable domain (remainder filled in from reference TRBV5-1 and TRBJ2-3): KAGVTQTPRYLIKTRGQQVTLSCSPISGHRSVSWYQQTPGQGLQFLFEYFSETQRNKGNFPGRFSGRQFSNSRSEMNVSTLELGDSALYLCASMGATPDTQYFGPGTRLTVL.